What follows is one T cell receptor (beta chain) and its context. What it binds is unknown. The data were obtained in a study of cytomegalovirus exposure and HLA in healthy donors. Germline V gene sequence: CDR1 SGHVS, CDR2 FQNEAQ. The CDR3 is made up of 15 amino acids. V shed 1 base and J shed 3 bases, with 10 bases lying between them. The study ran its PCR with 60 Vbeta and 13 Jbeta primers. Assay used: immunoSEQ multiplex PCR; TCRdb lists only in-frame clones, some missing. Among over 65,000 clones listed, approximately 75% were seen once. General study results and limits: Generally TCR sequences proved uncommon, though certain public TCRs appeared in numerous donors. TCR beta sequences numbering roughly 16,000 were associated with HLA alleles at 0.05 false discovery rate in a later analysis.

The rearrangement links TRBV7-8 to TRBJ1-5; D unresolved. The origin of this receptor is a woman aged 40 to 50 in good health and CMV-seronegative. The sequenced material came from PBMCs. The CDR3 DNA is TGTGCCAGCAGCTTAGAGTTTGGGCTCAATCAGCCCCAGCATTTT. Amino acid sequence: CASSLEFGLNQPQHF.